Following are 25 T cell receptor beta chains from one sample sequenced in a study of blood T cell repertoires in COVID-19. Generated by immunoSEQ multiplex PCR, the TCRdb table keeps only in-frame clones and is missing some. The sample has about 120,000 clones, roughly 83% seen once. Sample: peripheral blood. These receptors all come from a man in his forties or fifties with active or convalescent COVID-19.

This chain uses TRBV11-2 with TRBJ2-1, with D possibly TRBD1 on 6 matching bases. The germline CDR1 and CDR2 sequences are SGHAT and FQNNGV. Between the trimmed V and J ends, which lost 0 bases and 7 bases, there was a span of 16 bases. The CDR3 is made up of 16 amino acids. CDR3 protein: CASSLEWTLRGNEQFF. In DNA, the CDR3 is TGTGCCAGCAGCTTAGAATGGACACTCAGGGGTAATGAGCAGTTCTTC.

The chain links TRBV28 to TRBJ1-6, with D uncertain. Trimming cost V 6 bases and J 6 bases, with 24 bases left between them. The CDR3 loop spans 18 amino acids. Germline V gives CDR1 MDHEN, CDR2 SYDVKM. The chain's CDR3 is CASSPRGRGGQSNSPLHF. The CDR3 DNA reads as TGTGCCAGCAGCCCCCGAGGCCGTGGAGGTCAGAGTAATTCACCCCTCCACTTT.

CDR3 nucleotide sequence: TGTGCCAGCAGTTTCTTTAGTCAAGATGAGCAGTTCTTC. Its translation is CASSFFSQDEQFF. The chain employs TRBV28 and TRBJ2-1, with D uncertain. The V gene's germline CDR1 is MDHEN and CDR2 SYDVKM. V was pared by 3 bases and J by 8 bases, with 11 bases between. The CDR3 covers 13 residues.

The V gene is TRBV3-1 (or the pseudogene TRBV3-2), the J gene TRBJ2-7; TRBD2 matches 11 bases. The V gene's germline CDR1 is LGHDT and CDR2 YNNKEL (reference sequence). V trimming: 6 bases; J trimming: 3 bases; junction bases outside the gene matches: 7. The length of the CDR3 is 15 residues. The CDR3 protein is CASSVLAGGLYEQYF. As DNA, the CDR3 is TGTGCCAGCAGTGTTCTAGCGGGGGGCCTCTACGAGCAGTACTTC.

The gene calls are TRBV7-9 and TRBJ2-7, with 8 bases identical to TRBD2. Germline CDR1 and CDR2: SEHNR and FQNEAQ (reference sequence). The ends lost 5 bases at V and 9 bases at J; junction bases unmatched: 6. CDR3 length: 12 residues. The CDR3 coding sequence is TGTGCCAGCAGCACGGGGGGGCTGGGGCAGTACTTC. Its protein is CASSTGGLGQYF.

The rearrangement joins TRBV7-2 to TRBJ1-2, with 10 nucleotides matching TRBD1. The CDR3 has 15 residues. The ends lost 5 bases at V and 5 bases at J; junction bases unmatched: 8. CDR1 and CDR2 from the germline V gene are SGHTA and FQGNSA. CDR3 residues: CASSPRTGGVYGYTF. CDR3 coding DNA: TGTGCCAGCAGCCCTAGGACAGGGGGGGTATATGGCTACACCTTC. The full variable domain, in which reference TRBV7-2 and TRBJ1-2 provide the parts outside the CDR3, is GAGVSQSPSNKVTEKGKDVELRCDPISGHTALYWYRQSLGQGLEFLIYFQGNSAPDKSGLPSDRFSAERTGGSVSTLTIQRTQQEDSAVYLCASSPRTGGVYGYTFGSGTRLTVV.

This CDR3 reads CASSKRTVPTEAFF. The CDR3 DNA reads as TGTGCCAGCAGCAAAAGGACAGTTCCCACTGAAGCTTTCTTT. The chain employs TRBV5-6 and TRBJ1-1; D may be TRBD1 (6 bases). The CDR3 covers 14 residues. Trimming shortened V by 4 bases and J by 4 bases, and 14 bases separated the two germline ends. The V gene's germline CDR1 is SGHDT and CDR2 YYEEEE.

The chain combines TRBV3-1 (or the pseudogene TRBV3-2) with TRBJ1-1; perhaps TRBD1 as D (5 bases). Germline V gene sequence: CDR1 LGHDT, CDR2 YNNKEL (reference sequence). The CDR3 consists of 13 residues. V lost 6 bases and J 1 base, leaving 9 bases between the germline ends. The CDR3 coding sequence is TGTGCCAGCAGTCTCGGGGGGAACACTGAAGCTTTCTTT. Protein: CASSLGGNTEAFF.

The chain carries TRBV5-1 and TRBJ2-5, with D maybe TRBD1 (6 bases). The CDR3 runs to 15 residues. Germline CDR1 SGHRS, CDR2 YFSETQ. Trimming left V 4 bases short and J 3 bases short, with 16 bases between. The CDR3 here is CASSGVGQGKETQYF. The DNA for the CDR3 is TGCGCCAGCAGCGGCGTTGGTCAGGGGAAAGAGACCCAGTACTTC.

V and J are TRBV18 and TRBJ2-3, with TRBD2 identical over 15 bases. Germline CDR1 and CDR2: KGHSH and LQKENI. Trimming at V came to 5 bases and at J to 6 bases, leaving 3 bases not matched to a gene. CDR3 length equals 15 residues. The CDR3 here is CASSEGLAGGDTQYF. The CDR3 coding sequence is TGTGCCAGCTCAGAGGGACTAGCGGGAGGCGATACGCAGTATTTT.

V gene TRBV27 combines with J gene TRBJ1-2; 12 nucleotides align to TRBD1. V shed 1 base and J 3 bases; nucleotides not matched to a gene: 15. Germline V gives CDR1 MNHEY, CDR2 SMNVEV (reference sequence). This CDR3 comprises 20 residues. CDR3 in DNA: TGTGCCAGCAGTTTATATATACCGGGACAGGGGGCGCCGCGCTACTATGGCTACACCTTC. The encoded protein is CASSLYIPGQGAPRYYGYTF.

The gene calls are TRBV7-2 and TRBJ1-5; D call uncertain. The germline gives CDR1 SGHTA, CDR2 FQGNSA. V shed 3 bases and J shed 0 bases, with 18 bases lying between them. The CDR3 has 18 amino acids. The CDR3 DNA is TGTGCCAGCAGCTTTCTTCCCCCCCGCTCAGGTAGCAATCAGCCCCAGCATTTT. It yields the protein CASSFLPPRSGSNQPQHF.

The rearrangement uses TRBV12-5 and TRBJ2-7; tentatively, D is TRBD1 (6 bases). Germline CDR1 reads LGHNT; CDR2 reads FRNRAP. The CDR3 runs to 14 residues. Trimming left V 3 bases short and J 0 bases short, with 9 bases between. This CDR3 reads CASGLSGASYEQYF. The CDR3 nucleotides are TGTGCTAGTGGTTTATCAGGGGCCTCCTACGAGCAGTACTTC.

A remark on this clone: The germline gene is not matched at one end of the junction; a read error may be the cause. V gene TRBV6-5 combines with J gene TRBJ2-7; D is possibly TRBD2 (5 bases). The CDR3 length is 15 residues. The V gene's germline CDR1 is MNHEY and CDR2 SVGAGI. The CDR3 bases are TGTGCCAGCAGACGGGAAGGATTTGGCTCCAACGAGCAGTACTTC. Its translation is CASRREGFGSNEQYF.

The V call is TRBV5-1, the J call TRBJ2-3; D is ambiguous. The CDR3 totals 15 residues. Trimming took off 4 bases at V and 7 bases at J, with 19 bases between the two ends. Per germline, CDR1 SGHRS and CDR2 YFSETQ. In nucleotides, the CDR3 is TGCGCCAGCAGCCCGACAAACTTCCGCACTCATACGCAGTATTTT. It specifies CASSPTNFRTHTQYF.

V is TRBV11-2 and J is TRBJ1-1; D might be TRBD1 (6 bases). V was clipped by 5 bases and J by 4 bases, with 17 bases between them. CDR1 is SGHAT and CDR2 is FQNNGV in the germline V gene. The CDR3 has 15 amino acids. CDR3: CASSPQLLGGTEAFF. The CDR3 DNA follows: TGTGCCAGCAGCCCACAACTACTAGGGGGCACTGAAGCTTTCTTT. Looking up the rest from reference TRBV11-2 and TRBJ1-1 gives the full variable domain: EAGVAQSPRYKIIEKRQSVAFWCNPISGHATLYWYQQILGQGPKLLIQFQNNGVVDDSQLPKDRFSAERLKGVDSTLKIQPAKLEDSAVYLCASSPQLLGGTEAFFGQGTRLTVV.

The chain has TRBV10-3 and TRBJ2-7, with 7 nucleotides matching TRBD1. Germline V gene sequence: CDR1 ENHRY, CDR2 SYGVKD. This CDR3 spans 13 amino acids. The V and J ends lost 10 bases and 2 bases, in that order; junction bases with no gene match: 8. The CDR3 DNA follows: TGTGCCACCAACCCGACAGGGACCTACGAGCAGTACTTC. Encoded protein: CATNPTGTYEQYF.

CDR3 residues: CASVKGGYGYTF. The CDR3 DNA reads TGTGCCAGCGTTAAGGGAGGGTATGGCTACACCTTC. The V and J genes are TRBV9 and TRBJ1-2; unclear D gene. CDR3 length equals 12 residues. V dropped 7 bases and J dropped 5 bases, with 12 bases sitting between them. The germline gives CDR1 SGDLS, CDR2 YYNGEE.

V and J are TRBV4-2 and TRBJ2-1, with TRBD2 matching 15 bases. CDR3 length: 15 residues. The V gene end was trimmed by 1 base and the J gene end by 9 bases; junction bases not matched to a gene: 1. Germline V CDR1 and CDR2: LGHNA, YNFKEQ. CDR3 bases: TGTGCCAGCAGCCAAGGGACTAGCGGGGGGGGTGAGCAGTTCTTC. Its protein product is CASSQGTSGGGEQFF.

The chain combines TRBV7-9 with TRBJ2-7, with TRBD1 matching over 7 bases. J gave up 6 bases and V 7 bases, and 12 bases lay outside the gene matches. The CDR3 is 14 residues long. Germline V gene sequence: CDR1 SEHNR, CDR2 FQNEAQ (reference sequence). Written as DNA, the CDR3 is TGTGCCAGCAACCGTGGGGCAGGGGGTGCCGAGCAGTACTTC. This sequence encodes CASNRGAGGAEQYF.

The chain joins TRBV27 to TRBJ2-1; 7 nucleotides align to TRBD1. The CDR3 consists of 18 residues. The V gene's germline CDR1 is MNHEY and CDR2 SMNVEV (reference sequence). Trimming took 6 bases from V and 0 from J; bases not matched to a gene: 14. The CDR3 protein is CASRTSRTGDSSYNEQFF. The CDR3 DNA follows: TGTGCCAGCAGAACATCCCGAACAGGGGACAGCTCCTACAATGAGCAGTTCTTC.

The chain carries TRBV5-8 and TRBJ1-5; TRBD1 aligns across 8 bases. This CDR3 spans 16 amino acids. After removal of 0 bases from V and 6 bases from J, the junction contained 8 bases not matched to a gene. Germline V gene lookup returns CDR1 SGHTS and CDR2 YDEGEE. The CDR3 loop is CASSLGAGGVSQPQHF. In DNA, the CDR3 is TGTGCCAGCAGCTTGGGGGCAGGGGGCGTGAGTCAGCCCCAGCATTTT.

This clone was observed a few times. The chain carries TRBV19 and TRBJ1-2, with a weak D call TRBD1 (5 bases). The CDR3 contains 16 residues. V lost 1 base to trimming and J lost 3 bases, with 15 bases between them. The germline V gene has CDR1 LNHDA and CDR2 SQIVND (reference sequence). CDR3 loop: CASSIGPRTTYYGYTF. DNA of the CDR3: TGTGCCAGTAGTATAGGCCCCCGGACAACCTACTATGGCTACACCTTC.

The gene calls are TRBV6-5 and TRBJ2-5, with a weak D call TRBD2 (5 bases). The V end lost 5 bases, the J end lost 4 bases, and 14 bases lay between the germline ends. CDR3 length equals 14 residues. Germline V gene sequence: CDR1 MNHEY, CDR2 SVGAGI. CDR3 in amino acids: CASSPWERRETQYF. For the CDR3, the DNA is TGTGCCAGCAGTCCGTGGGAGAGGCGAGAGACCCAGTACTTC.

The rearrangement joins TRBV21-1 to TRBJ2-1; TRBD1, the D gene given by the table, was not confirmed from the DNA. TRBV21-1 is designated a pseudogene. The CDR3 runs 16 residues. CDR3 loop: CASSKEKGVGHNEQFF. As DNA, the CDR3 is TGTGCCAGCAGCAAAGAAAAGGGGGTAGGACACAATGAGCAGTTCTTC.